These T cell receptor beta chains were read from a single sample in a study of blood T cell repertoires in COVID-19. The protocol was immunoSEQ multiplex PCR, while the TCRdb copy is restricted to in-frame clones and leaves out a portion. Of 100,000 to 150,000 clones in the sample, roughly 80% were seen once. Sequencing used peripheral blood. The receptor source for this set is a woman aged 60-70 years with acute or convalescent COVID-19. Each CDR3 is given with its conserved first and last residue. D genes are given only for firm matches. Only part of the rows carry a size: once, few, many, or a class if the clone is expanded.

-	TRBV2	-	TRBJ1-5	CASSVSGLPRNQPQHF	TGTGCCAGCAGTGTTTCAGGGCTCCCCAGGAATCAGCCCCAGCATTTT
TRBD1	TRBV7-9	once	TRBJ1-2	CASSPGQGYGYTF	TGTGCCAGCAGCCCGGGACAGGGATATGGCTACACCTTC
TRBD1	TRBV6-5	-	TRBJ1-5	CASSQGQSRQPQHF	TGTGCCAGCAGTCAGGGACAGTCACGGCAGCCCCAGCATTTT
-	TRBV6-5	-	TRBJ1-2	CASSYSRGTRRGHTF	TGTGCCAGCAGTTACTCGAGAGGGACTCGGAGAGGACACACCTTC
TRBD1	TRBV30	-	TRBJ1-6	CAWSVFEGARNSPLHF	TGTGCCTGGAGTGTATTTGAGGGGGCCCGGAATTCACCCCTCCACTTT
-	TRBV7-3	-	TRBJ1-1	CASSLQGNTEAFF	TGTGCCAGCAGCTTACAGGGTAACACTGAAGCTTTCTTT
-	TRBV14	-	TRBJ2-5	CASSQARKTQYF	TGTGCCAGCAGCCAGGCGCGGAAGACCCAGTACTTC
TRBD1	TRBV7-9	few	TRBJ1-1	CASSLQQGATEAFF	TGTGCCAGCAGCTTACAACAGGGGGCAACTGAAGCTTTCTTT
-	TRBV24-1	-	TRBJ2-2	CATRDGGRTGELFF	TGTGCCACCAGGGATGGCGGCCGCACCGGGGAGCTGTTTTTT
-	TRBV27	-	TRBJ2-6	CASSLGQPSSGANVLTF	TGTGCCAGCAGTTTAGGGCAACCCAGCTCTGGGGCCAACGTCCTGACTTTC
TRBD1	TRBV14	-	TRBJ2-5	CASSLWGQAKETQYF	TGTGCCAGCAGCTTATGGGGACAGGCCAAAGAGACCCAGTACTTC
-	TRBV11-2	-	TRBJ1-1	CASSPRGTEAFF	TGTGCCAGCAGTCCCAGGGGCACTGAAGCTTTCTTT
-	TRBV19	-	TRBJ1-5	CASRFYSNQPQHF	TGTGCCAGTAGGTTCTATAGCAATCAGCCCCAGCATTTT
-	TRBV5-1	once	TRBJ1-6	CASSPTFEGSPLHF	TGCGCCAGCAGCCCCACATTTGAGGGTTCACCCCTCCACTTT
-	TRBV27	-	TRBJ1-6	CASRRANSPLHF	TGTGCCAGCAGGAGGGCCAATTCACCCCTCCACTTT
-	TRBV2	-	TRBJ1-4	CASSEALKGAGKLFF	TGTGCCAGCAGTGAAGCCCTAAAAGGGGCTGGGAAACTGTTTTTT
-	TRBV5-1	-	TRBJ2-5	CASSLDRGTQYF	TGCGCCAGCAGCTTGGATCGGGGTACCCAGTACTTC
-	TRBV30	-	TRBJ1-2	CACYWGGSNDGYTF	TGTGCCTGCTATTGGGGGGGCTCCAACGATGGCTACACCTTC
-	TRBV2	once	TRBJ1-4	CASSAQGGGIEKLFF	TGTGCCAGCAGTGCGCAGGGAGGAGGTATTGAAAAACTGTTTTTT
TRBD1	TRBV5-1	-	TRBJ2-5	CASSLAGTGGRETQYF	TGCGCCAGCAGCTTGGCCGGGACAGGGGGTCGGGAGACCCAGTACTTC
-	TRBV5-6	-	TRBJ1-2	CASSLNYGYTF	TGTGCCAGCAGCCTTAACTATGGCTACACCTTC
-	TRBV19	once	TRBJ2-6	CASSIIFSGANVLTF	TGTGCCAGTAGTATAATCTTCTCTGGGGCCAACGTCCTGACTTTC
TRBD2	TRBV5-4	-	TRBJ2-3	CASSRLAGATDTQYF	TGTGCCAGCAGTCGACTAGCGGGTGCCACAGATACGCAGTATTTT
-	TRBV5-5	once	TRBJ2-7	CASSGLPYEQYF	TGTGCCAGCAGCGGCCTCCCCTACGAGCAGTACTTC
-	TRBV30	once	TRBJ1-5	CAWRGGQLNQPQHF	TGTGCCTGGAGAGGCGGACAGCTCAATCAGCCCCAGCATTTT
-	TRBV7-9	few	TRBJ1-1	CASSSQGANTEAFF	TGTGCCAGCAGCTCACAGGGTGCAAACACTGAAGCTTTCTTT
-	TRBV7-3	-	TRBJ1-1	CASSLSGVNTEAFF	TGTGCCAGCAGCTTATCAGGGGTGAACACTGAAGCTTTCTTT
-	TRBV14	-	TRBJ2-1	CASSLFPSRGNYNEQFF	TGTGCCAGCAGCCTCTTCCCCTCACGGGGGAATTACAATGAGCAGTTCTTC
TRBD2	TRBV19	-	TRBJ2-2	CATARELAGGTGELFF	TGTGCCACCGCGCGCGAACTAGCGGGGGGCACCGGGGAGCTGTTTTTT
TRBD2	TRBV5-1	-	TRBJ2-5	CASSGGTSSHF	TGCGCCAGCAGCGGGGGGACTAGTTCCCACTTC
-	TRBV4-1	-	TRBJ2-1	CASSQGQPPPNEQFF	TGCGCCAGCAGCCAGGGACAACCGCCCCCGAATGAGCAGTTCTTC